This TCR beta chain was recovered during a study of a mutant IDH1 vaccine in newly diagnosed glioma. Looking at the study overall: Vaccination was launched 4-6 weeks after radiotherapy alone, or with temozolomide cycles.

The CDR3 is 12 amino acids. CDR1 is SGDLS and CDR2 is YYNGEE in the germline V gene. With 0 bases removed from V and 6 bases from J, the gap between germline ends came to 6 bases. Study-wide findings and caveats: Immune responses induced by the vaccine were seen in approximately 93% of patients, spanning multiple MHC alleles. Among top peripheral T cell clonotypes, changes seemed unrelated to pseudoprogression.

Described time point: week 47, end of study. With topical imiquimod, each dose of the vaccine consisted of 300 ug of mutant IDH1 20-mer peptide. New astrocytomas of WHO grade 3 or 4 that were IDH1-mutant and ATRX-lost were found in the donors. Sequencing was performed with immunoSEQ multiplex PCR; in TCRdb, only in-frame clones are kept and a portion is missing. Of 9,000 to 13,000 clones listed, around 81% are singletons. Comments on this clone: Antigen: not known.

The starting material was PBMCs, obtained from a glioma patient whose treatment included an IDH1 peptide vaccine. The rearrangement joins TRBV9 to TRBJ1-1; D is perhaps TRBD1 (5 bases). This TCR came from a man aged 25-40 years with glioma. The CDR3 spells CASSVGGAEAFF. In nucleotides, the CDR3 is TGTGCCAGCAGCGTAGGGGGGGCTGAAGCTTTCTTT.